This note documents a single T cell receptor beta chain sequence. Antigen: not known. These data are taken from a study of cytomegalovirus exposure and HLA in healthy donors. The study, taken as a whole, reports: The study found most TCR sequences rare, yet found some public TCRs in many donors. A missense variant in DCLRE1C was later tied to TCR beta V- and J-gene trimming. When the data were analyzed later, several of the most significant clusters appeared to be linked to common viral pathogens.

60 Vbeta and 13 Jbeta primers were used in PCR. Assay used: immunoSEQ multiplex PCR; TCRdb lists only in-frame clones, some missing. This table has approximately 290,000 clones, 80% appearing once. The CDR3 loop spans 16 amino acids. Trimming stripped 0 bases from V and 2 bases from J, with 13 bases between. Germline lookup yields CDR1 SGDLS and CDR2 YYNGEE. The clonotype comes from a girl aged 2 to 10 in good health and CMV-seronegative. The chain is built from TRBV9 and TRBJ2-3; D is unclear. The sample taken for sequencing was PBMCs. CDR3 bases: TGTGCCAGCAGCGTAGGTTTGGCAGGAAACACAGATACGCAGTATTTT. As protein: CASSVGLAGNTDTQYF.